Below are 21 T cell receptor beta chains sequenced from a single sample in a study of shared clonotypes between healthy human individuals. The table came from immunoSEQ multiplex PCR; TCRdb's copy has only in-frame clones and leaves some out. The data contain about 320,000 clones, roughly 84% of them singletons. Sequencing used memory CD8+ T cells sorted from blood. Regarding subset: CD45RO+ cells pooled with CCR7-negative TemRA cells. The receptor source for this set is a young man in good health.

The DNA of the CDR3 is TGTGCCAGCGGCCAAGCGGGAGCGCCTTACAATGAGCAGTTCTTC. Translation: CASGQAGAPYNEQFF. This chain links TRBV6-6 with TRBJ2-1, with 8 bases lining up with TRBD2. Per the germline V gene, CDR1 is MNHNY and CDR2 is SVGAGI (reference sequence). The CDR3 consists of 15 residues. The V gene end was trimmed by 8 bases and the J gene end by 4 bases; junction bases not matched to a gene: 10.

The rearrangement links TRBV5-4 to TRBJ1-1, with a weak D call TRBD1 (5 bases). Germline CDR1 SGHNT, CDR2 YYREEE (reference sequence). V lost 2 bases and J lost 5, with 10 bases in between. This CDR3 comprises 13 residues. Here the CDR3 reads CASSFGDETEAFF. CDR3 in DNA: TGTGCCAGCAGCTTTGGGGACGAGACTGAAGCTTTCTTT.

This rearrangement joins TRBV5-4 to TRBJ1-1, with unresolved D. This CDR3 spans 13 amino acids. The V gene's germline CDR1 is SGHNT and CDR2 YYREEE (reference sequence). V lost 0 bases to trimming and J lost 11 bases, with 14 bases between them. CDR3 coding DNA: TGTGCCAGCAGCTTGGGAGAACCCCGGGCGGCTTTCTTT. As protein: CASSLGEPRAAFF.

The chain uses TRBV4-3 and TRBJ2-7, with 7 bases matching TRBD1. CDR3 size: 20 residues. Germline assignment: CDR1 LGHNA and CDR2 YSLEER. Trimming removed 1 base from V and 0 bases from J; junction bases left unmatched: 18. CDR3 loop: CASSQAPYLIGTASSYEQYF. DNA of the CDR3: TGCGCCAGCAGCCAAGCCCCCTATCTTATCGGGACAGCGAGCTCCTACGAGCAGTACTTC.

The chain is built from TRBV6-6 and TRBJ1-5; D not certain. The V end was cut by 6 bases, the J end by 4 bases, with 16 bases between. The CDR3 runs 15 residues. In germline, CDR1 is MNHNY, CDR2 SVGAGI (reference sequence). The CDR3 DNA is TGTGCCAGCAGGCCGCGGGCTCCGCTTAATCAGCCCCAGCATTTT. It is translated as CASRPRAPLNQPQHF.

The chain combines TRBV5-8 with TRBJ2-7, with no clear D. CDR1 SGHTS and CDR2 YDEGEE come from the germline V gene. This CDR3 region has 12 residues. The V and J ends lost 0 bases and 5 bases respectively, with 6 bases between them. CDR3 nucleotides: TGTGCCAGCAGCTTGGCCATTAACGAGCAGTACTTC. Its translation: CASSLAINEQYF.

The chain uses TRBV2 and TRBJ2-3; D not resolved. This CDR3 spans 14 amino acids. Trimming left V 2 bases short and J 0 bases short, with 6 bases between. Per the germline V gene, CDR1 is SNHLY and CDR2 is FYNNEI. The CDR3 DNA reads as TGTGCCAGCAGTGAACCCAGCAGCACAGATACGCAGTATTTT. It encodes CASSEPSSTDTQYF.

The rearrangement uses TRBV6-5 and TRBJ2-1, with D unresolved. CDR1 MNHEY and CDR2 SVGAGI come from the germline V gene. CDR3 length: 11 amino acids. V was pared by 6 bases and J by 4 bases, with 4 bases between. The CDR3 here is CASSLYNEQFF. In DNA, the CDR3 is TGTGCCAGCAGCTTGTACAATGAGCAGTTCTTC.

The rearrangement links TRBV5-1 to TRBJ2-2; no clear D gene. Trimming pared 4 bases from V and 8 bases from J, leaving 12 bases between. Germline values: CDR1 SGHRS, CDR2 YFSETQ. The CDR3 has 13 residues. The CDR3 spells CASSALDRGELFF. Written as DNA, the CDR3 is TGCGCCAGCAGCGCCTTAGATCGAGGGGAGCTGTTTTTT.

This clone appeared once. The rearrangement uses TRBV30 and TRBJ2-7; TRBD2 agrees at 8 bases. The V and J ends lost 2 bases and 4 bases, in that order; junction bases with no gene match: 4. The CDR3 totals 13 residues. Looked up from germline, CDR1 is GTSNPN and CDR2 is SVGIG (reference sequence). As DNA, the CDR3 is TGTGCCTGGAGTCAAGCGGGAGATTACGAGCAGTACTTC. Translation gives CAWSQAGDYEQYF.

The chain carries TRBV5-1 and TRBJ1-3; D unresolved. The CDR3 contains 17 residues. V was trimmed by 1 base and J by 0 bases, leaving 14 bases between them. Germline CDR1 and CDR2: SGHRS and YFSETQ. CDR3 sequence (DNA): TGCGCCAGCAGCTTGTTAGCGGGCTCCTACTCTGGAAACACCATATATTTT. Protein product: CASSLLAGSYSGNTIYF.

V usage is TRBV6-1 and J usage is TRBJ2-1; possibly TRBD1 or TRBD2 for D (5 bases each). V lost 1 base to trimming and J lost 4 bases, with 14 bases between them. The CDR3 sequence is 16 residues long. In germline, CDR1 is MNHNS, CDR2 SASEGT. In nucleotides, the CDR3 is TGTGCCAGCAGTGAAGTTGGGACGGCAATATACAATGAGCAGTTCTTC. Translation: CASSEVGTAIYNEQFF.

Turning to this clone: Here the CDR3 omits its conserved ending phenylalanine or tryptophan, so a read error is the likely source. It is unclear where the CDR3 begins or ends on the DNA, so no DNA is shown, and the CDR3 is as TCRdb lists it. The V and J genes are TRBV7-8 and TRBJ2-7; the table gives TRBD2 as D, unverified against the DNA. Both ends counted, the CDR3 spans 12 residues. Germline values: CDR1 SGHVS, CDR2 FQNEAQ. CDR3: CASSPRTSGEGT.

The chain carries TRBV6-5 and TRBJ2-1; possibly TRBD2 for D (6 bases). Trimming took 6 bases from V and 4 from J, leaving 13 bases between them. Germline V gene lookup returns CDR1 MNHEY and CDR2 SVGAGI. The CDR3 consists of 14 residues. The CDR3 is CASSPGLPYNEQFF. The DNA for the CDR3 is TGTGCCAGCAGCCCGGGACTTCCTTACAATGAGCAGTTCTTC.

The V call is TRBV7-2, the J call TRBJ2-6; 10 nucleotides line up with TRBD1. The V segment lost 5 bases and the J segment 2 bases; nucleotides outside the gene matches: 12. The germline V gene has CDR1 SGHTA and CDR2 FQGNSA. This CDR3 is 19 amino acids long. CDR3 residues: CASSPPFGDRGAGANVLTF. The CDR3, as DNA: TGTGCCAGCAGCCCCCCTTTCGGGGACAGGGGAGCTGGGGCCAACGTCCTGACTTTC.

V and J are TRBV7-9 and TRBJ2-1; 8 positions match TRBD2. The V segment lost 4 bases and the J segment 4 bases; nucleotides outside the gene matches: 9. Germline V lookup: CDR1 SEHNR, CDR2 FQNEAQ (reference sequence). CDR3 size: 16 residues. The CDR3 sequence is CASSSPGGPGYNEQFF. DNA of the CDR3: TGTGCCAGCAGCTCCCCGGGAGGGCCGGGGTACAATGAGCAGTTCTTC.

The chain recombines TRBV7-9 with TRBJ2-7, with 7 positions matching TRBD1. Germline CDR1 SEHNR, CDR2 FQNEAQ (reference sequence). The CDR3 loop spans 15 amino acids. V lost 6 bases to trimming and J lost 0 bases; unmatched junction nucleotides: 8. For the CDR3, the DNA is TGTGCCAGCAGTTACCGGGACAGCGACTCCTACGAGCAGTACTTC. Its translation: CASSYRDSDSYEQYF.

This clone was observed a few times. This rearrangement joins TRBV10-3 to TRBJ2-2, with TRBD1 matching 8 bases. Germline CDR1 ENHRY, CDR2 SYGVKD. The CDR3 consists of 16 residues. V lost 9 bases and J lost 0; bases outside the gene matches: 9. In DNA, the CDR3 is TGTGCCATGGACAGGGAGCACAACCCGAACACCGGGGAGCTGTTTTTT. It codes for CAMDREHNPNTGELFF.

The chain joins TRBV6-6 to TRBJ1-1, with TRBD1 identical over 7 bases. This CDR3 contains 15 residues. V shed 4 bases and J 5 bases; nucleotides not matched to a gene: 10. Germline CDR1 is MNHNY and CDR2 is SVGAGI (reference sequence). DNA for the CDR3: TGTGCCAGCAGTTCCAAAGGGGGCGCGTGGACTGAAGCTTTCTTT. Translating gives CASSSKGGAWTEAFF.

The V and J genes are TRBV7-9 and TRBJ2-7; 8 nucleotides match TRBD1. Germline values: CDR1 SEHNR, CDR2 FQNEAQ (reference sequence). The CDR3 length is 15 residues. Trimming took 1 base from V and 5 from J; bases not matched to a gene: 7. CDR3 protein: CASSLGSGTGHEQYF. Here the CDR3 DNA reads TGTGCCAGCAGCTTAGGTTCAGGGACAGGACACGAGCAGTACTTC.

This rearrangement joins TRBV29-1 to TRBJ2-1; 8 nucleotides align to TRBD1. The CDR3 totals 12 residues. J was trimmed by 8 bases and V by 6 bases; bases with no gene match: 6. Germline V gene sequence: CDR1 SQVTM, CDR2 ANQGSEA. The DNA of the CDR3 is TGCAGCGTGGCGGACAGGGCGGATGAGCAGTTCTTC. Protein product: CSVADRADEQFF.